Listed below are T cell receptor beta chains from one sample, sequenced in a study of naive and memory T cell subsets. TCRdb reanalysed the UMI-ligation and nested PCR reads using MiXCR and keeps one entry per CDR3 protein. The data show more than 95,000 distinct CDR3 sequences, about 14% seen once. Specimen: naive CD8+ T cells from blood. The source is a human donor in good health. Both conserved end residues are part of each CDR3. A D gene is named only where the DNA matches it firmly. Size tells how often a clone was seen (once, few, many) or the class of an expanded clone, and some rows leave it out.

d_gene: NA; j_gene: TRBJ2-1; v_gene: TRBV7-9; abundance: NA; CDR3nt: TGTGCCAGCAGCTTAGGTGGTTGGGGCCATGAGCAGTTCTTC; CDR3aa: CASSLGGWGHEQFF
d_gene: NA; j_gene: TRBJ2-6; v_gene: TRBV28; abundance: few; CDR3nt: TGTGCCAGCAGTCTCAACTCTGGGGCCAACGTCCTGACTTTC; CDR3aa: CASSLNSGANVLTF
d_gene: NA; j_gene: TRBJ2-7; v_gene: TRBV11-2; abundance: few; CDR3nt: TGTGCCAGCAGCTTCGACGCTGGATACGAGCAGTACTTC; CDR3aa: CASSFDAGYEQYF
d_gene: NA; j_gene: TRBJ2-2; v_gene: TRBV6-5; abundance: NA; CDR3nt: TGTGCCAGCAGGTCCGGGGCGTCGAACACCGGGGAGCTGTTTTTT; CDR3aa: CASRSGASNTGELFF
d_gene: NA; j_gene: TRBJ2-7; v_gene: TRBV4-2; abundance: few; CDR3nt: TGTGCCAGCAGCCAAGATCCAGGGCTACGGGAGCAGTACTTC; CDR3aa: CASSQDPGLREQYF
d_gene: NA; j_gene: TRBJ1-1; v_gene: TRBV5-1; abundance: few; CDR3nt: TGCGCCAGCAGCTTGAAGGGAGGACCGATGACCGAAGCTTTCTTT; CDR3aa: CASSLKGGPMTEAFF
d_gene: NA; j_gene: TRBJ2-3; v_gene: TRBV27; abundance: few; CDR3nt: TGTGCCAGCAGTTTTACCGGGAGCGGCACAGATACGCAGTATTTT; CDR3aa: CASSFTGSGTDTQYF
d_gene: NA; j_gene: TRBJ1-6; v_gene: TRBV4-1; abundance: NA; CDR3nt: TGCGCCAGCAGCCAAGGGGATCGGACAGCGACAAATTCACCCCTCCACTTT; CDR3aa: CASSQGDRTATNSPLHF
d_gene: TRBD1; j_gene: TRBJ2-3; v_gene: TRBV4-2; abundance: NA; CDR3nt: TGTGCCAGCAGCCAAGAACTCCGGGACAGGGGGACAGATACGCAGTATTTT; CDR3aa: CASSQELRDRGTDTQYF
d_gene: NA; j_gene: TRBJ2-7; v_gene: TRBV20-1; abundance: many; CDR3nt: TGCAGTGCGGCAGTAGAGAGCTCCTACGAGCAGTACTTC; CDR3aa: CSAAVESSYEQYF
d_gene: NA; j_gene: TRBJ1-5; v_gene: TRBV6-2/TRBV6-3; abundance: NA; CDR3nt: TGTGCCAGCAGTTACGACAGAGAACTGCAGCCCCAGCATTTT; CDR3aa: CASSYDRELQPQHF
d_gene: NA; j_gene: TRBJ2-7; v_gene: TRBV6-2/TRBV6-3; abundance: NA; CDR3nt: TGTGCCAGCAGCGGGGGTTCAAGGATTCCGACCTACGAGCAGTACTTC; CDR3aa: CASSGGSRIPTYEQYF
d_gene: NA; j_gene: TRBJ2-3; v_gene: TRBV3-1; abundance: NA; CDR3nt: TGTGCCAGCAGCCAAGATTCAGAAGCCCCAGATACGCAGTATTTT; CDR3aa: CASSQDSEAPDTQYF
d_gene: NA; j_gene: TRBJ2-6; v_gene: TRBV28; abundance: NA; CDR3nt: TGTGCCAGCAGTCTCAGGGGCTCTGGGGCCAACGTCCTGACTTTC; CDR3aa: CASSLRGSGANVLTF
d_gene: NA; j_gene: TRBJ1-1; v_gene: TRBV7-3; abundance: NA; CDR3nt: TGTGCCAGCAGCTTAAACTCCGGGAACACTGAAGCTTTCTTT; CDR3aa: CASSLNSGNTEAFF
d_gene: NA; j_gene: TRBJ1-1; v_gene: TRBV5-1; abundance: NA; CDR3nt: TGCGCCAGCAGCCCCCAGGGTTTCGGCACTGAAGCTTTCTTT; CDR3aa: CASSPQGFGTEAFF
d_gene: TRBD1; j_gene: TRBJ1-1; v_gene: TRBV7-6; abundance: few; CDR3nt: TGTGCCAGCAGCTCACGGACAGGGTTGGGTGGCACTGAAGCTTTCTTT; CDR3aa: CASSSRTGLGGTEAFF
d_gene: NA; j_gene: TRBJ2-7; v_gene: TRBV13; abundance: NA; CDR3nt: TGTGCCAGCAGCCTAGAGGGGGGCGAGCAGTACTTC; CDR3aa: CASSLEGGEQYF
d_gene: TRBD1; j_gene: TRBJ2-5; v_gene: TRBV25-1; abundance: many; CDR3nt: TGTGCCAGCAGTGAATTTGGAACAGGGGGTCAAGAGACCCAGTACTTC; CDR3aa: CASSEFGTGGQETQYF
d_gene: NA; j_gene: TRBJ2-1; v_gene: TRBV7-9; abundance: NA; CDR3nt: TGTGCCAGCAGCTTAGCCGGGACCCCGGCCCCGGGTGAGCAGTTCTTC; CDR3aa: CASSLAGTPAPGEQFF
d_gene: NA; j_gene: TRBJ2-7; v_gene: TRBV4-2; abundance: NA; CDR3nt: TGTGCCAGCAGCCAGGGAGGATCCTACGAGCAGTACTTC; CDR3aa: CASSQGGSYEQYF
d_gene: NA; j_gene: TRBJ2-7; v_gene: TRBV7-9; abundance: NA; CDR3nt: TGTGCCAGCAGCTTTGGAAACAGGCAAAATTACGAGCAGTACTTC; CDR3aa: CASSFGNRQNYEQYF
d_gene: TRBD2; j_gene: TRBJ2-1; v_gene: TRBV30; abundance: NA; CDR3nt: TGTGCCTGGGGGGGGGGGAGGCAGTTCTTC; CDR3aa: CAWGGGRQFF
d_gene: NA; j_gene: TRBJ1-2; v_gene: TRBV28; abundance: NA; CDR3nt: TGTGCCAGTTCGAATTCGGAGGGCTATGGCTACACCTTC; CDR3aa: CASSNSEGYGYTF
d_gene: NA; j_gene: TRBJ2-1; v_gene: TRBV3-1; abundance: few; CDR3nt: TGTGCCAGCAGCCCCATATTACCAGATCGACTCAATGAGCAGTTCTTC; CDR3aa: CASSPILPDRLNEQFF
d_gene: NA; j_gene: TRBJ1-1; v_gene: TRBV4-2; abundance: many; CDR3nt: TGTGCCAGCAGCCAAGATGTCAATGGGGCAGTCCGGATGAACACTGAAGCTTTCTTT; CDR3aa: CASSQDVNGAVRMNTEAFF
d_gene: NA; j_gene: TRBJ2-1; v_gene: TRBV20-1; abundance: few; CDR3nt: TGCAGTGCTAGAGCCTTGGGGGCAACCTACAATGAGCAGTTCTTC; CDR3aa: CSARALGATYNEQFF
d_gene: TRBD2; j_gene: TRBJ2-7; v_gene: TRBV13; abundance: NA; CDR3nt: TGTGCCAGCAGCTTGGGACTAGCGGGCGACTACGAGCAGTACTTC; CDR3aa: CASSLGLAGDYEQYF
d_gene: TRBD1; j_gene: TRBJ1-2; v_gene: TRBV7-6; abundance: NA; CDR3nt: TGTGCCAGCAGCACCGGGACAGGCGGCTACACCTTC; CDR3aa: CASSTGTGGYTF
d_gene: NA; j_gene: TRBJ2-7; v_gene: TRBV7-9; abundance: NA; CDR3nt: TGTGCCAGCAGCCCTAGGACAGAAACATACGAGCAGTACTTC; CDR3aa: CASSPRTETYEQYF